A selection of T cell receptor beta chains follows, all from one sample in a study of T cells expressing NK-cell markers. After re-calling the 5' RACE reads, TCRdb lists one entry per CDR3 protein, DNA absent. The sample data list hundreds of thousands of distinct CDR3 sequences. The sequenced sample consisted of blood T cells: a sorted CD56 or NKG2C T cell subset, CD4+ or CD8+ T cells, or bulk PBMC T cells (not recorded which). These receptors all stem from a woman aged 18-70 years in good health. The CDR3 runs from the conserved cysteine through the conserved F or W.

CDR3	V	J
CASSFTPGLAGGQAYF	TRBV7-2	TRBJ2-3
CASSSDSNTGELFF	TRBV5-1	TRBJ2-2
CSAKPPRSSYNEQFF	TRBV20-1	TRBJ2-1
CASSLVPSGRGNEQFF	TRBV5-4	TRBJ2-1
CASSFDWAEAFF	TRBV7-9	TRBJ1-1
CASRGQGRIQQPQHF	TRBV6-1	TRBJ1-5
CASSPISGGYNEQFF	TRBV4-3	TRBJ2-1
CASSELGTQYF	TRBV12-3/TRBV12-4	TRBJ2-5
CSARRSGRASYEQFF	TRBV20-1	TRBJ2-1
CASSWGQGADFSNQPQHF	TRBV12-3/TRBV12-4	TRBJ1-5
CASSAFPPGTGGFF	TRBV27	TRBJ2-1
CASSLKQGAPVYGYTF	TRBV27	TRBJ1-2
CASSFGATGTEAFF	TRBV9	TRBJ1-1
CSARDPRQGADTGELFF	TRBV20-1	TRBJ2-2
CASSPIRDSDGYTF	TRBV18	TRBJ1-2
CASSLAKGYEQYF	TRBV28	TRBJ2-7